Presented here are 14 T cell receptor beta chains from one specimen sequenced in a study of blood T cell repertoires in COVID-19. Clones were sequenced by immunoSEQ multiplex PCR, and TCRdb holds only the in-frame ones, with some missing. Of over 85,000 clones detected, about 88% appear once; the ten largest clones hold approximately 6.8%. Material: peripheral blood. The receptors were gathered from a man aged 55 to 70 with acute or convalescent COVID-19.

The rearrangement joins TRBV25-1 to TRBJ2-7, with D maybe TRBD1 (6 bases). Germline CDR1 MGHDK, CDR2 SYGVNS. The length of the CDR3 is 14 residues. Deletions cut 5 bases from V and 2 bases from J, with 13 bases between. CDR3 in DNA: TGTGCCAGCAGTCCTTGGGGACAAACCTACGAGCAGTACTTC. This translates into CASSPWGQTYEQYF.

In this sample, this clone turned up a few times. The chain carries TRBV3-1 (or the pseudogene TRBV3-2) and TRBJ2-1; D is uncertain. The germline V and J ends were trimmed by 4 bases and 5 bases, with 12 bases remaining between them. The CDR3 spans 14 residues. Per the germline V gene, CDR1 is LGHDT and CDR2 is YNNKEL (reference sequence). Written as DNA, the CDR3 is TGTGCCAGCAGCCCCGTCGGCGGAAACAATGAGCAGTTCTTC. This encodes CASSPVGGNNEQFF.

The chain couples TRBV18 to TRBJ2-5; maybe TRBD1 (5 bases). The CDR3 is 16 amino acids. V was trimmed by 2 bases and J by 2 bases, leaving 15 bases between them. The germline V gene has CDR1 KGHSH and CDR2 LQKENI. CDR3 DNA sequence: TGTGCCAGCTCACCAATAGGGGCTGGTATACAAGAGACCCAGTACTTC. As protein: CASSPIGAGIQETQYF.

This rearrangement joins TRBV3-1 (or the pseudogene TRBV3-2) to TRBJ2-3; TRBD2 agrees at 14 bases. CDR1 and CDR2 (germline): LGHDT, YNNKEL (reference sequence). This CDR3 has 19 residues. V was clipped by 1 base and J by 3 bases; unmatched bases: 9. The CDR3 nucleotides are TGTGCCAGCAGCCAAGGGACTAGCGGGAGGCCGAGGTCGACAGATACGCAGTATTTT. It specifies CASSQGTSGRPRSTDTQYF.

The CDR3 region has the DNA TGTGCCAGCCCAGGCCTGACTCGGGACATGAACACTGAAGCTTTCTTT. It translates to CASPGLTRDMNTEAFF. The V gene is TRBV9, the J gene TRBJ1-1, with a weak D call TRBD1 (6 bases). The CDR3 has 16 residues. Trimming stripped 7 bases from V and 0 bases from J, with 19 bases between. CDR1 and CDR2 from the germline V gene are SGDLS and YYNGEE.

The chain combines TRBV27 with TRBJ2-3, with 9 bases identical to TRBD2. The germline V gene encodes CDR1 MNHEY and CDR2 SMNVEV (reference sequence). With 5 bases clipped from V and 3 bases from J, the junction kept 6 bases outside the gene matches. The CDR3 totals 15 residues. CDR3 in DNA: TGTGCCAGCAGTCCCCGACTAGCGGAGACAGATACGCAGTATTTT. This gives the protein CASSPRLAETDTQYF.

V is TRBV4-1 and J is TRBJ2-3; unclear D gene. The CDR3 is 14 amino acids. The V gene's germline CDR1 is MGHRA and CDR2 YSYEKL. V lost 0 bases to trimming and J lost 2 bases, with 6 bases between them. This CDR3 reads CASSQDPVTDTQYF. For the CDR3, the DNA is TGCGCCAGCAGCCAAGATCCTGTCACAGATACGCAGTATTTT.

The V call is TRBV10-3, the J call TRBJ2-7; 11 nucleotides match TRBD2. This CDR3 region has 14 residues. CDR1 is ENHRY, CDR2 SYGVKD, per germline. The J segment lost 3 bases and the V segment lost 2 bases, leaving 0 bases of the junction unmatched. The CDR3 DNA sequence: TGTGCCATCAGTGAGCTAGCGGGGGGCTACGAGCAGTACTTC. Encoded protein: CAISELAGGYEQYF.

The count of this clone is one. The gene calls are TRBV6-5 and TRBJ1-1, with a tentative D call TRBD1 (5 bases). This CDR3 comprises 13 residues. Germline-derived CDR1 and CDR2 are MNHEY and SVGAGI. V was shortened by 8 bases and J by 1 base, with 11 bases between the two germline ends. The CDR3 region has the DNA TGTGCCAGCGAAAAAACAGGGAACACTGAAGCTTTCTTT. Translated, it gives CASEKTGNTEAFF.

The chain carries TRBV10-2 and TRBJ1-1; D may be TRBD1 (6 bases). Germline values: CDR1 WSHSY, CDR2 SAAADI. Trimming removed 6 bases from V and 0 bases from J, with 11 bases in between. CDR3 length equals 14 residues. CDR3 region: CASSRGDMNTEAFF. As DNA, the CDR3 is TGCGCCAGCAGCCGGGGGGACATGAACACTGAAGCTTTCTTT.

This rearrangement joins TRBV6-5 to TRBJ1-1; no definite D call. Trimming stripped 6 bases from V and 1 base from J, with 9 bases between. Germline CDR1 is MNHEY and CDR2 is SVGAGI. This CDR3 is built from 13 residues. The CDR3 here is CASRGHKNTEAFF. In DNA, the CDR3 is TGTGCCAGCAGGGGCCACAAGAACACTGAAGCTTTCTTT.

The chain is built from TRBV27 and TRBJ1-1, with a weak D call TRBD1 (5 bases). This CDR3 contains 14 residues. CDR1 and CDR2 from the germline V gene are MNHEY and SMNVEV (reference sequence). Trimming shortened V by 1 base and J by 1 base, and 7 bases separated the two germline ends. For the CDR3, the DNA is TGTGCCAGCAGTTTATTCGGACAGAACACTGAAGCTTTCTTT. Its translation: CASSLFGQNTEAFF.

This sequence joins TRBV30 and TRBJ1-2; tentative D call: TRBD1 (5 bases). V was shortened by 0 bases and J by 7 bases, with 18 bases between the two germline ends. Germline-derived CDR1 and CDR2 are GTSNPN and SVGIG (reference sequence). The CDR3 runs 15 residues. CDR3 DNA sequence: TGTGCCTGGAGTGTAGGGCAGGGTAGGCTGGGTGGCTACACCTTC. Translated, it gives CAWSVGQGRLGGYTF. The full variable domain, its missing parts supplied by reference TRBV30 and TRBJ1-2, is SQTIHQWPATLVQPVGSPLSLECTVEGTSNPNLYWYRQAAGRGLQLLFYSVGIGQISSEVPQNLSASRPQDRQFILSSKKLLLSDSGFYLCAWSVGQGRLGGYTFGSGTRLTVV.

In this sample, this clone turned up once. The V and J genes are TRBV7-2 and TRBJ2-5, with D possibly being TRBD2 (6 bases). The CDR3 consists of 16 residues. Germline-derived CDR1 and CDR2 are SGHTA and FQGNSA. Trimming cost V 4 bases and J 4 bases, with 19 bases left between them. DNA for the CDR3: TGTGCCAGCAGCTCACTCGGGCGGGGCAGTGGAGAGACCCAGTACTTC. It yields the protein CASSSLGRGSGETQYF.